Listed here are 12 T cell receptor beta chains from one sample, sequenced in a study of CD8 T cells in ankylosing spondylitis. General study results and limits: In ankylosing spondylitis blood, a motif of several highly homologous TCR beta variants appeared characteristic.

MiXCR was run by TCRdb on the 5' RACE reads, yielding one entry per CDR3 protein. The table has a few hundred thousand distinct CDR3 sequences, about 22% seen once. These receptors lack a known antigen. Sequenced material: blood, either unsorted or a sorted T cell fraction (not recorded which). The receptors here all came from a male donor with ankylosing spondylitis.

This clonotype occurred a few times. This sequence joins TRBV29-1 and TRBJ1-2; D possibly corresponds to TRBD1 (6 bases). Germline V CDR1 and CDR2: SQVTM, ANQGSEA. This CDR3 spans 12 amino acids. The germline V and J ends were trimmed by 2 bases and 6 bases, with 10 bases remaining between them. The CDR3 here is CSVESRGDGYTF. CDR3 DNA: TGCAGCGTTGAAAGCAGGGGCGATGGCTACACCTTC.

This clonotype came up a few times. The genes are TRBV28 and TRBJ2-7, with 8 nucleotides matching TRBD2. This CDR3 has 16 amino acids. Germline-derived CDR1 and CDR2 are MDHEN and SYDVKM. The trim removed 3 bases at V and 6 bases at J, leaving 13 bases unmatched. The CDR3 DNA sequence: TGTGCCAGCAGTTTGGACCCGGGAGGGTTTGGCTCCGAGCAGTACTTC. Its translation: CASSLDPGGFGSEQYF.

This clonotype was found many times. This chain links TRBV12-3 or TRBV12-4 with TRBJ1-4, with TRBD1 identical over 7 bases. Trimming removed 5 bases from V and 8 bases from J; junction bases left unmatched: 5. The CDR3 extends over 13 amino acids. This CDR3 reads CASSRDRKEKLFF. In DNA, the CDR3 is TGTGCCAGCAGTCGGGACAGAAAAGAAAAACTGTTTTTT.

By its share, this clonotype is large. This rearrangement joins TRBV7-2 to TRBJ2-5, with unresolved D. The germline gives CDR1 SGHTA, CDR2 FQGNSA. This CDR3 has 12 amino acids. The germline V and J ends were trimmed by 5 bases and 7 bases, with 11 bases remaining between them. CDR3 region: CASSLPRGTQYF. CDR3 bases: TGTGCCAGCAGCCTCCCCAGAGGGACCCAGTACTTC.

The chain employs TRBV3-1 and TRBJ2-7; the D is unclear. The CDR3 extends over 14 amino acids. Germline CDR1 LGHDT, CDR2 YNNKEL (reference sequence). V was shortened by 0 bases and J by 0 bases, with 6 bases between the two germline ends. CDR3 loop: CASSQDYNSYEQYF. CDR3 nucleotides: TGTGCCAGCAGCCAAGATTACAACTCCTACGAGCAGTACTTC.

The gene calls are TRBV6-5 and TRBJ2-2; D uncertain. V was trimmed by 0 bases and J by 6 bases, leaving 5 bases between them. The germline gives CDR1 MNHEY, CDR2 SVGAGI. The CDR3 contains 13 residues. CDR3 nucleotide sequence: TGTGCCAGCAGTTACTCGCAGGCCGGGGAGCTGTTTTTT. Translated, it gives CASSYSQAGELFF.

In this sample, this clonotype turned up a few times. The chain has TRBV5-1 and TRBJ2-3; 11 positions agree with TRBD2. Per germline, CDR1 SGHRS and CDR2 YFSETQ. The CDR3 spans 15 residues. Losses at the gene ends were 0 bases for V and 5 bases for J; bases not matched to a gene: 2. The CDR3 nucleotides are TGCGCCAGCAGCTTGGTCGGGACTAGCGGAGATACGCAGTATTTT. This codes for CASSLVGTSGDTQYF.

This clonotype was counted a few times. CDR3 sequence: CSARDSSGRGQETQYF. In DNA form, the CDR3 reads TGCAGTGCTAGAGACTCTAGCGGGAGGGGGCAAGAGACCCAGTACTTC. The rearrangement links TRBV20-1 to TRBJ2-5; 12 bases are a match to TRBD2. This CDR3 has 16 residues. V was clipped by 0 bases and J by 2 bases; unmatched bases: 4. Germline CDR1 reads DFQATT; CDR2 reads SNEGSKA (reference sequence).

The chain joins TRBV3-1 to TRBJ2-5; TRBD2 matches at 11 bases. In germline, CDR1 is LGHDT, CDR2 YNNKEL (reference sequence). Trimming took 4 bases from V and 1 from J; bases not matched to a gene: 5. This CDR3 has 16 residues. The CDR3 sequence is CASSRRTSGFQETQYF. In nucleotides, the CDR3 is TGTGCCAGCAGCCGCCGGACTAGCGGGTTCCAAGAGACCCAGTACTTC.

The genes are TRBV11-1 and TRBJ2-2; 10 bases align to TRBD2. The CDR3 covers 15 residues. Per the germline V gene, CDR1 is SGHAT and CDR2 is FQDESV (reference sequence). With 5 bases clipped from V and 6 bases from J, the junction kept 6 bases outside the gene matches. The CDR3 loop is CASSISGRKAGELFF. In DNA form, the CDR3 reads TGTGCCAGCAGCATTAGCGGGAGGAAGGCCGGGGAGCTGTTTTTT.

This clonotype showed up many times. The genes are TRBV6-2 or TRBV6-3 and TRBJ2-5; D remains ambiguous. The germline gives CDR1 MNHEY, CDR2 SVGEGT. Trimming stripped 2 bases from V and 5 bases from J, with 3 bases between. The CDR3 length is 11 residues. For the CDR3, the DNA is TGTGCCAGCAGTTACGGGGAGACCCAGTACTTC. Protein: CASSYGETQYF.

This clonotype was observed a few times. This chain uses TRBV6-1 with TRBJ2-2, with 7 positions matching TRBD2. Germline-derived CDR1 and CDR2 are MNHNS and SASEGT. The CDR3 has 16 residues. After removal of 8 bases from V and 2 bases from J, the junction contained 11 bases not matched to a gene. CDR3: CASHFGRPLNTGELFF. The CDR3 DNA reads TGTGCCAGCCATTTCGGGAGGCCCCTTAACACCGGGGAGCTGTTTTTT.